These T cell receptor beta chains were read from a single sample in a study of cytomegalovirus exposure and HLA in healthy donors. Produced via immunoSEQ multiplex PCR; TCRdb's table is partial and in-frame only. The sample records around 180,000 clones, approximately 71% being singletons. Sequenced material: PBMCs. These receptor sequences come from a girl aged 10 to 17 in good health and CMV-seronegative. CDR3s leave out the opening cysteine and the closing phenylalanine or tryptophan.

j_call	v_call	cdr3_aa
TRBJ1-1	TRBV6-1	ATLGGGAEAF
TRBJ2-7	TRBV5-1	ASSLVDTTYEQY
TRBJ1-2	TRBV7-2	ASSFDRANYGYT
TRBJ1-5	TRBV9	ASSVGKGVGPQH
TRBJ1-2	TRBV7-9	ASSLEARLLQGYT
TRBJ2-5	TRBV7-9	ASSWAGGGETQY
TRBJ1-2	TRBV13	ASSLGSLRGYT
TRBJ2-5	TRBV6-5	ASRALETQY
TRBJ1-6	TRBV7-9	ASRGQGVYNSPLH
TRBJ1-4	TRBV7-9	ASSSTREGQGNEKLF
TRBJ2-7	TRBV5-1	ASSQSGGAAEQY
TRBJ2-7	TRBV27	ASSFLGDYGQY
TRBJ1-1	TRBV7-3	ASSLDRSRKAF
TRBJ2-3	TRBV11-2	ASSRTSGLADTQY
TRBJ1-6	TRBV10-3	ATTGQGNSPLH
TRBJ1-2	TRBV10-1	ASSAQPNYGYT
TRBJ2-7	TRBV27	ASSRRVSSYEQY
TRBJ1-2	TRBV5-6	ASSLAVGGSLT
TRBJ2-7	TRBV2	ASSLIIREQY
TRBJ2-7	TRBV5-1	ASSPGEYYSYEQY
TRBJ1-1	TRBV19	ASIRTGGYGVPEAF
TRBJ1-6	TRBV4-2	ASSPNPSVDSPLH
TRBJ2-1	TRBV6-6	ASSGLGQYNEQF
TRBJ2-3	TRBV19	ASSIAGGTDTQY
TRBJ2-5	TRBV10-3	AIRGGQGRGETQY
TRBJ2-7	TRBV5-1	ASSLEQGYEQY
TRBJ2-3	TRBV6-1	AGCSGGAHTDTQY
TRBJ2-7	TRBV7-8	ASSLAPGQFYEQY
TRBJ1-5	TRBV18	ASSQHDLVAGDQPQH
TRBJ2-5	TRBV10-3	AISEGGEETQY
TRBJ2-2	TRBV7-7	ASSAGQLTGELF
TRBJ2-5	TRBV27	ASSQMSTFQETQY
TRBJ1-1	TRBV6-5	ASSSRTGMNTEAF